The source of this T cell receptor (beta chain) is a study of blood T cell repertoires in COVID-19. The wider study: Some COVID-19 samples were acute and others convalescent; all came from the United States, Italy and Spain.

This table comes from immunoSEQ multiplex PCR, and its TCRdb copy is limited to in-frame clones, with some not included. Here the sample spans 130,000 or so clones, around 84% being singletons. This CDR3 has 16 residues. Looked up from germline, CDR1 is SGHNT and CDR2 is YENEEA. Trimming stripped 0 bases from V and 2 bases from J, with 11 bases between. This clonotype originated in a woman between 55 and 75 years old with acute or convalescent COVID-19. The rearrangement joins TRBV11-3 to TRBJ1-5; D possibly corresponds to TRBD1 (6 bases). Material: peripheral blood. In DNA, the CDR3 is TGTGCCAGCAGCTTAGAGGGGGCTACGGGCAATCAGCCCCAGCATTTT. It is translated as CASSLEGATGNQPQHF.